This T cell receptor (beta chain) was captured in a study of cytomegalovirus exposure and HLA in healthy donors. About the research overall: The same platform was used for the 95 to 150 validation repertoires and the approximately 670 first-cohort repertoires, a later analysis reported.

With 5 bases removed from V and 2 bases from J, the gap between germline ends came to 9 bases. CDR3 length: 13 amino acids. Germline CDR1 SGHTA, CDR2 FQGTGA. Produced via immunoSEQ multiplex PCR; TCRdb's table is partial and in-frame only. Counted here are 220,000 or so clones, 75% to 90% occurring once; the ten biggest clones make up around 15%. Sequencing used PBMCs. V gene TRBV7-3 combines with J gene TRBJ2-5, with a weak D call TRBD1 (6 bases). This receptor was obtained from a woman aged 25-40 years in good health and CMV-seropositive. This CDR3 reads CASSPGQQETQYF. CDR3 nucleotide sequence: TGTGCCAGCAGCCCAGGACAGCAAGAGACCCAGTACTTC.